The present TCR beta chain was sequenced within a study of shared clonotypes between healthy human individuals. Across the whole study: A couple of female and a few male donors aged 18 to 49 were enrolled.

Profiling relied on immunoSEQ multiplex PCR, and the TCRdb table lists in-frame clones only, not all of them. Of 98,000 or so clones in the sample, 68% were seen once. Germline V CDR1 and CDR2: KGHSH, LQKENI. Between the trimmed V and J ends, which lost 4 bases and 2 bases, there was a span of 2 bases. The CDR3 consists of 11 residues. This TCR derives from a woman in her 30s in good health. The sample was memory CD8+ T cells sorted from blood. The sample's subset: CD45RO+ cells pooled with CCR7-negative TemRA cells. The chain couples TRBV18 to TRBJ2-5; D gene unclear. The CDR3 spells CASSQQETQYF. Written as DNA, the CDR3 is TGTGCCAGCTCACAGCAAGAGACCCAGTACTTC.